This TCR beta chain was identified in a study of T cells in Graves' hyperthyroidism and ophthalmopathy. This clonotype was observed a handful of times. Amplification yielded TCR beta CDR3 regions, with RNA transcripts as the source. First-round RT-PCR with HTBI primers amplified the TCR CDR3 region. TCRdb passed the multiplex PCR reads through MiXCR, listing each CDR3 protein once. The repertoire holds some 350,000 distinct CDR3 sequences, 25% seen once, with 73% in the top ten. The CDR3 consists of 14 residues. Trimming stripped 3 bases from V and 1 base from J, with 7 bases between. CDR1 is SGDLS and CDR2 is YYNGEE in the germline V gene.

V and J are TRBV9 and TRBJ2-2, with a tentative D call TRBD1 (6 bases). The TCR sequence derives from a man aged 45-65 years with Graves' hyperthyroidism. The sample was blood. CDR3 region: CASSADRNTGELFF. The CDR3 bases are TGTGCCAGCAGCGCGGACAGGAACACCGGGGAGCTGTTTTTT.